The following is a T cell receptor (beta chain) sequence with its context. What it binds is not known. The CDR3 is 16 residues long. V lost 5 bases, J lost 7 bases, and 11 bases stayed unmatched. In germline, CDR1 is LNHDA, CDR2 SQIVND (reference sequence). It was with 60 Vbeta and 13 Jbeta primers that the PCR ran. Produced via immunoSEQ multiplex PCR; TCRdb's table is partial and in-frame only. Among about 100,000 clones listed, roughly 80% were seen once. This sample was included in a study of cytomegalovirus exposure and HLA in healthy donors. Overall study findings and caveats: A later analysis by the authors found several of the most significant clusters apparently linked to common viral pathogens.

Donors in the study were healthy people who gave bone marrow. J is TRBJ2-2 and V is TRBV19; TRBD2 matches 9 bases. This receptor was taken from a woman aged 55-75 years in good health and CMV-seronegative. The sample was PBMCs. DNA of the CDR3: TGTGCCAGTAGTGCCAGCGGGGGGCTAAGGGGCGGGGAGCTGTTTTTT. Translating it yields CASSASGGLRGGELFF.